The rows below give T cell receptor beta chains drawn from one sample of a study of blood T cell repertoires in COVID-19. Clones were sequenced by immunoSEQ multiplex PCR, and TCRdb holds only the in-frame ones, with some missing. Found here are approximately 64,000 clones, 88% of them singletons; the top ten hold about 9.5%. The sequenced sample consisted of PBMCs or T cells enriched from blood (not recorded which). These receptors were collected from a woman aged 40-49 years who had recovered from COVID-19. Both conserved end residues are part of each CDR3.

v_gene: TRBV6-4
CDR3aa: CASSDSGLAGFDEQFF

v_gene: TRBV12-3/TRBV12-4
CDR3aa: CASSLQGEGEQFF

v_gene: TRBV28
CDR3aa: CASSPLGGQPQPQHF

v_gene: TRBV5-1
CDR3aa: CASTRQNSYEQYF

v_gene: TRBV27
CDR3aa: CASSLIAGNSGPYEQYF

v_gene: TRBV5-6
CDR3aa: CASSLRRGGGTDTQYF

v_gene: TRBV6-1
CDR3aa: CASSEVRETGYRQPQHF

v_gene: TRBV11-2
CDR3aa: CASSQTRGGTGNTIYF

v_gene: TRBV13
CDR3aa: CASSFPGRRETQYF

v_gene: TRBV18
CDR3aa: CASSPLPGRNNSPLHF

v_gene: TRBV6-1
CDR3aa: CASSEVWPATNEKLFF

v_gene: TRBV18
CDR3aa: CASSPEQGAVGELFF

v_gene: TRBV9
CDR3aa: CASSPTAGGGNTEAFF

v_gene: TRBV7-8
CDR3aa: CASSPLGRAPSYGYTF

v_gene: TRBV10-2
CDR3aa: CASSANSGGAYEQYF

v_gene: TRBV25-1
CDR3aa: CASSESTLGQGEKLFF

v_gene: TRBV7-9
CDR3aa: CASSSYLKRGGPNTGELFF

v_gene: TRBV10-3
CDR3aa: CAISESGGANSYNEQFF

v_gene: TRBV2
CDR3aa: CASRFDSQETQYF

v_gene: TRBV6-1
CDR3aa: CASSEGAGGSGAEAFF

v_gene: TRBV6-4
CDR3aa: CASRKAPGSTGELFF

v_gene: TRBV5-1
CDR3aa: CASSSSPDRDYEQYF

v_gene: TRBV11-3
CDR3aa: CASSLGTRGTGELFF

v_gene: TRBV24-1
CDR3aa: CATRWSGNTEAFF

v_gene: TRBV6-6
CDR3aa: CASSPGGTGGIYGYTF

v_gene: TRBV7-8
CDR3aa: CASSLVAGVEGGYTF

v_gene: TRBV5-1
CDR3aa: CASAILAGMGDTQYF

v_gene: TRBV5-5
CDR3aa: CASSLMDRMNTEAFF

v_gene: TRBV14
CDR3aa: CASSFDRGRLETQYF

v_gene: TRBV3-1/TRBV3-2
CDR3aa: CASSQVDSLNSPLHF

v_gene: TRBV9
CDR3aa: CASSVLSGQYNEQFF

v_gene: TRBV2
CDR3aa: CASSESLANTGELFF

v_gene: TRBV3-1/TRBV3-2
CDR3aa: CASSQGGGYTF

v_gene: TRBV6-1
CDR3aa: CASSEISGTGNSPLHF

v_gene: TRBV5-1
CDR3aa: CASSLAGESNQPQHF